Given below is one T cell receptor (beta chain) in context. Study processing details: Nucleated cell number was recorded as an estimate derived from reference gene primer amplification. TCRdb keeps only in-frame clones here, not all; method: immunoSEQ multiplex PCR. The V and J calls and clone size are taken from that table; D and trimming were inferred from the DNA. The sample has a few hundred thousand clones; 86% are singletons. The data were taken from a study of blood T cell repertoires in COVID-19. This CDR3 is 15 amino acids long. The receptor was isolated from a woman in her twenties or thirties with active or convalescent COVID-19. The specimen sequenced was peripheral blood. The V call is TRBV12-1, the J call TRBJ2-1; TRBD2, the table's D call, lacks a check against the DNA. TRBV12-1 is marked as a pseudogene. CDR3 bases: TGTGCCAGCACCCCACTAGCGGGGGCGGGTGATGAGCAGTTCTTC. Residues: CASTPLAGAGDEQFF.